Shown below are 4 T cell receptor beta chains from a single sample sequenced in a study of blood T cells in healthy people across ages. A second PCR, run for about 6 to 11 cycles, used a sample-barcoded 5' primer plus a J-beta primer mix. TCRdb passed the 5' RACE reads through MiXCR, listing each CDR3 protein once. Of about 1,500,000 distinct CDR3 sequences in the sample, roughly 27% were seen once. Sequencing was carried out using blood. These receptors came from a young woman in good health.

CDR3 loop: CASSDGPVPGQPQHF. The CDR3 nucleotides read TGTGCCAGCAGTGATGGACCGGTGCCCGGTCAGCCCCAGCATTTT. The rearrangement links TRBV6-1 to TRBJ1-5; D is ambiguous. This CDR3 is built from 15 residues. V was clipped by 3 bases and J by 6 bases, with 15 bases between them. The germline V gene has CDR1 MNHNS and CDR2 SASEGT.

In its sample, this clonotype was seen a few times. The chain employs TRBV6-1 and TRBJ1-4, with TRBD1 matching over 9 bases. The germline V gene has CDR1 MNHNS and CDR2 SASEGT. Unmatched junction bases numbered 10, after V lost 2 bases and J lost 12 bases. There are 15 residues in the CDR3. The CDR3 bases are TGTGCCAGCAGTGAATCGTTGGGGACAGGGTATCAACTGTTTTTT. Translating it yields CASSESLGTGYQLFF.

The sample holds one count of this clonotype. This rearrangement joins TRBV5-1 to TRBJ2-7; 8 nucleotides agree with TRBD1. Germline CDR1 is SGHRS and CDR2 is YFSETQ. The trim removed 8 bases at V and 2 bases at J, leaving 18 bases unmatched. This CDR3 contains 17 residues. This chain's CDR3 is CASFPGTGTGGAYEQYF. CDR3 bases: TGCGCCAGTTTCCCTGGGACAGGCACCGGGGGAGCCTACGAGCAGTACTTC. Complete variable domain (other parts from reference TRBV5-1 and TRBJ2-7): KAGVTQTPRYLIKTRGQQVTLSCSPISGHRSVSWYQQTPGQGLQFLFEYFSETQRNKGNFPGRFSGRQFSNSRSEMNVSTLELGDSALYLCASFPGTGTGGAYEQYFGPGTRLTVT.

A few counts support this clonotype. This rearrangement joins TRBV5-1 to TRBJ2-3; D is uncertain. This CDR3 is built from 15 residues. Germline CDR1 reads SGHRS; CDR2 reads YFSETQ. The V gene lost 1 base and the J gene lost 3 bases, with 12 bases spanning the gap. The CDR3 spells CASSLLPDRTDTQYF. DNA of the CDR3: TGCGCCAGCAGCTTGTTGCCAGACCGGACAGATACGCAGTATTTT.